This entry lists 20 T cell receptor beta chains sequenced from one sample in a study of cytomegalovirus exposure and HLA in healthy donors. The primer mix had 60 Vbeta and 13 Jbeta primers. Some clones are missing from TCRdb's copy, which holds only in-frame ones; the method was immunoSEQ multiplex PCR. Of around 150,000 clones listed, approximately 80% are singletons. Material: PBMCs. Source of these receptors: a boy aged 2 to 10 in good health and CMV-seronegative.

The chain is built from TRBV9 and TRBJ2-3; D perhaps matches TRBD1 (6 bases). This CDR3 is 15 amino acids long. V dropped 3 bases and J dropped 4 bases, with 15 bases sitting between them. CDR1 is SGDLS, CDR2 YYNGEE, per germline. The CDR3 is CASSAPRGGADTQYF. CDR3 nucleotide sequence: TGTGCCAGCAGCGCACCCAGGGGCGGTGCAGATACGCAGTATTTT. Together with reference TRBV9 and TRBJ2-3, the CDR3 gives the full variable domain: DSGVTQTPKHLITATGQRVTLRCSPRSGDLSVYWYQQSLDQGLQFLIQYYNGEERAKGNILERFSAQQFPDLHSELNLSSLELGDSALYFCASSAPRGGADTQYFGPGTRLTVL.

The chain has TRBV14 and TRBJ1-4; TRBD1 might be the D (6 bases). The CDR3 length is 12 residues. The germline V and J ends were trimmed by 4 bases and 7 bases, with 7 bases remaining between them. Germline values: CDR1 SGHDN, CDR2 FVKESK. CDR3 in amino acids: CASSRGREKLFF. In nucleotides, the CDR3 is TGTGCCAGCAGCCGGGGGCGTGAAAAACTGTTTTTT.

The rearrangement joins TRBV7-9 to TRBJ1-1; D perhaps matches TRBD1 (6 bases). The V gene lost 2 bases and the J gene lost 0 bases, with 16 bases spanning the gap. CDR1 and CDR2 (germline): SEHNR, FQNEAQ (reference sequence). This CDR3 region has 17 residues. DNA for the CDR3: TGTGCCAGCAGCTTAAATCCCGGACAGTTCATGAACACTGAAGCTTTCTTT. Its translation: CASSLNPGQFMNTEAFF.

The chain combines TRBV7-2 with TRBJ1-5; TRBD1 is a possible D gene (5 bases). This CDR3 region has 15 residues. Germline V lookup: CDR1 SGHTA, CDR2 FQGNSA. V lost 1 base to trimming and J lost 6 bases, with 13 bases between them. The CDR3 region is CASSLVAGPPQPQHF. In DNA form, the CDR3 reads TGTGCCAGCAGCTTAGTGGCAGGGCCCCCTCAGCCCCAGCATTTT.

This clone has only one observation. The V and J genes are TRBV4-2 and TRBJ1-2; 8 bases are a match to TRBD1. CDR1 is LGHNA, CDR2 YNFKEQ, per germline. The V segment lost 4 bases and the J segment 4 bases; nucleotides outside the gene matches: 11. The CDR3 contains 16 residues. CDR3 amino acids: CASSPTQRQGTYGYTF. In DNA, the CDR3 is TGTGCCAGCAGCCCCACACAGCGACAGGGGACCTATGGCTACACCTTC.

The chain is built from TRBV2 and TRBJ2-3; TRBD2 matches at 8 bases. This CDR3 is built from 18 residues. Germline V gene data show CDR1 as SNHLY and CDR2 as FYNNEI. V was clipped by 6 bases and J by 2 bases; unmatched bases: 16. The CDR3 loop reads CASRRTSTQYGVTDTQYF. CDR3 coding DNA: TGTGCCAGCAGGAGGACTAGCACCCAGTATGGGGTCACAGATACGCAGTATTTT. The full variable domain, rest sourced from reference TRBV2 and TRBJ2-3, is EPEVTQTPSHQVTQMGQEVILRCVPISNHLYFYWYRQILGQKVEFLVSFYNNEISEKSEIFDDQFSVERPDGSNFTLKIRSTKLEDSAMYFCASRRTSTQYGVTDTQYFGPGTRLTVL.

This rearrangement joins TRBV7-9 to TRBJ2-7, with 8 nucleotides matching TRBD1. Germline CDR1 reads SEHNR; CDR2 reads FQNEAQ (reference sequence). This CDR3 has 15 amino acids. The trim removed 5 bases at V and 3 bases at J, leaving 9 bases unmatched. For the CDR3, the DNA is TGTGCCAGCAGCCTGACAGGGGCCGCCGGCTACGAGCAGTACTTC. Residues: CASSLTGAAGYEQYF.

The chain recombines TRBV19 with TRBJ2-3; possibly TRBD1 for D (6 bases). The CDR3 runs 15 residues. With 4 bases removed from V and 1 base from J, the gap between germline ends came to 12 bases. Per the germline V gene, CDR1 is LNHDA and CDR2 is SQIVND (reference sequence). CDR3 sequence reads: CASSTQGRRTDTQYF. CDR3 coding DNA: TGTGCCAGTAGTACACAGGGTAGGCGCACAGATACGCAGTATTTT. The entire variable domain, with the rest obtained from reference TRBV19 and TRBJ2-3, is as follows: DGGITQSPKYLFRKEGQNVTLSCEQNLNHDAMYWYRQDPGQGLRLIYYSQIVNDFQKGDIAEGYSVSREKKESFPLTVTSAQKNPTAFYLCASSTQGRRTDTQYFGPGTRLTVL.

The genes are TRBV6-5 and TRBJ1-2, with TRBD1 matching over 7 bases. CDR1 MNHEY and CDR2 SVGAGI come from the germline V gene. The CDR3 contains 15 residues. The V segment lost 5 bases and the J segment 6 bases; nucleotides outside the gene matches: 12. The CDR3 nucleotides read TGTGCCAGCAGTAGGACAGGTTCCTCGGGAGATGGCTACACCTTC. Protein: CASSRTGSSGDGYTF.

Only a few counts were recorded for this clone. The chain recombines TRBV9 with TRBJ2-2, with D perhaps matching TRBD2 (6 bases). The V gene's germline CDR1 is SGDLS and CDR2 YYNGEE. The CDR3 is made up of 16 amino acids. V lost 2 bases and J lost 0, with 11 bases in between. CDR3 DNA: TGTGCCAGCAGCGTCACACTAGCACCGAACACCGGGGAGCTGTTTTTT. Its protein is CASSVTLAPNTGELFF.

V is TRBV6-5 and J is TRBJ2-3; tentatively, D is TRBD1 (5 bases). V shed 8 bases and J shed 2 bases, with 8 bases lying between them. This CDR3 is 12 amino acids long. CDR1 is MNHEY and CDR2 is SVGAGI in the germline V gene. The CDR3 here is CASWGPTDTQYF. The CDR3 nucleotides read TGTGCCAGCTGGGGCCCCACAGATACGCAGTATTTT.

This clone was found a few times. The chain couples TRBV5-1 to TRBJ1-6; tentatively, D is TRBD1 (5 bases). The CDR3 runs to 15 residues. Trimming shortened V by 0 bases and J by 9 bases, and 13 bases separated the two germline ends. CDR1 is SGHRS, CDR2 YFSETQ, per germline. The CDR3 spells CASSLVSQGLSPLHF. The CDR3 DNA reads TGCGCCAGCAGCTTGGTTTCCCAGGGACTTTCACCCCTCCACTTT.

The gene calls are TRBV11-3 and TRBJ2-5; TRBD2 agrees at 16 bases. The CDR3 contains 18 residues. The germline CDR1 and CDR2 sequences are SGHNT and YENEEA. V shed 4 bases, J shed 5 bases, and the junction held 10 bases outside the gene matches. The CDR3 here is CASSSPGLAGGRGETQYF. The CDR3 region has the DNA TGTGCCAGCAGCTCACCGGGACTAGCGGGAGGGCGTGGGGAGACCCAGTACTTC.

The CDR3 here is CATLLAGTGNEQYF. The CDR3 coding sequence is TGTGCCACCTTACTAGCAGGGACCGGCAACGAGCAGTACTTC. The chain carries TRBV18 and TRBJ2-7, with D maybe TRBD2 (6 bases). Per germline, CDR1 KGHSH and CDR2 LQKENI. The germline V and J ends were trimmed by 10 bases and 5 bases, with 21 bases remaining between them. The CDR3 is 14 residues long.

The V and J genes are TRBV5-1 and TRBJ2-5; the D gene is possibly TRBD1 (6 bases). The CDR3 has 15 residues. V lost 0 bases, J lost 2 bases, and 11 bases lay in between. Per germline, CDR1 SGHRS and CDR2 YFSETQ. The chain's CDR3 is CASSLGAGAQETQYF. CDR3 DNA sequence: TGCGCCAGCAGCTTGGGGGCAGGGGCACAAGAGACCCAGTACTTC.

The chain couples TRBV11-2 to TRBJ2-7; the match to TRBD1 covers 7 bases. The V gene end was trimmed by 3 bases and the J gene end by 0 bases; junction bases not matched to a gene: 5. Germline CDR1 reads SGHAT; CDR2 reads FQNNGV. The CDR3 covers 15 residues. The CDR3, as DNA: TGTGCCAGCAGCTTGAACCGGGACAGCTCCTACGAGCAGTACTTC. This sequence encodes CASSLNRDSSYEQYF.

The chain combines TRBV4-1 with TRBJ1-1; D gene ambiguous. CDR1 is MGHRA, CDR2 YSYEKL, per germline. This CDR3 is 17 amino acids long. The V end lost 4 bases, the J end lost 2 bases, and 20 bases lay between the germline ends. CDR3 sequence reads: CASSPLVPRHPNTEAFF. CDR3 coding DNA: TGCGCCAGCAGCCCCTTAGTCCCCAGGCACCCCAACACTGAAGCTTTCTTT.

The chain couples TRBV7-9 to TRBJ2-7, with 9 positions matching TRBD2. The CDR3 is made up of 16 amino acids. The germline CDR1 and CDR2 sequences are SEHNR and FQNEAQ (reference sequence). The junction had 14 bases not matched to a gene; V was cut back by 5 bases and J by 6 bases. CDR3: CASSPRAGGPPTEQYF. The CDR3 DNA reads as TGTGCCAGCAGCCCTCGAGCGGGAGGCCCCCCTACCGAGCAGTACTTC.

The V call is TRBV6-4, the J call TRBJ2-3; 8 bases match TRBD2. V shed 3 bases and J 6 bases; nucleotides not matched to a gene: 8. Germline CDR1 MRHNA, CDR2 SNTAGT. This CDR3 has 15 residues. The DNA of the CDR3 is TGTGCCAGCAGTGAGACGGGGGGGGGCCTGGATACGCAGTATTTT. This codes for CASSETGGGLDTQYF.

CDR3 amino acids: CASRGGDTVYEQYF. CDR3 coding DNA: TGTGCCAGCAGGGGGGGGGACACTGTATACGAGCAGTACTTC. This chain links TRBV2 with TRBJ2-7, with D perhaps matching TRBD2 (7 bases). The CDR3 runs 14 residues. The V and J ends lost 6 bases and 4 bases respectively, with 16 bases between them. The germline gives CDR1 SNHLY, CDR2 FYNNEI.